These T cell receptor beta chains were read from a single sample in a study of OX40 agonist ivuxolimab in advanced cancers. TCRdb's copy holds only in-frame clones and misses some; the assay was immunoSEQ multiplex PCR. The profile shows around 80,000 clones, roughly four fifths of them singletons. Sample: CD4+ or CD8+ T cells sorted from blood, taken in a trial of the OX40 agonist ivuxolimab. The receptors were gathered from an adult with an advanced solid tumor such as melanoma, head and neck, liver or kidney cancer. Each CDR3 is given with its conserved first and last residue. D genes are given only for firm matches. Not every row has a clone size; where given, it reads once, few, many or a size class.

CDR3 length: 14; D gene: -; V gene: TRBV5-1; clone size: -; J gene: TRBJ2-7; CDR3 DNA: TGCGCCAGCAGCGAAAAGGACGCATCCTACGAGCAGTACTTC; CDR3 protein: CASSEKDASYEQYF
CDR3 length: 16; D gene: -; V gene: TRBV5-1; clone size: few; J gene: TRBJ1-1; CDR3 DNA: TGCGCCAGCAGCTTTTTGGGGATGGGGATGAACACTGAAGCTTTCTTT; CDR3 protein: CASSFLGMGMNTEAFF
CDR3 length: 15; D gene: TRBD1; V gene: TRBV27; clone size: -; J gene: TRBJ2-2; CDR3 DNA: TGTGCCAGCAGTCCCGGACAGGGGGTTTCCGGGGAGCTGTTTTTT; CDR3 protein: CASSPGQGVSGELFF
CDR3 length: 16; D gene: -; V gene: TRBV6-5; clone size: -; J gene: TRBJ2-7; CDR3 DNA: TGTGCCAGCAGTTACATCAGGGGAGATTCAACGTACGAGCAGTACTTC; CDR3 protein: CASSYIRGDSTYEQYF
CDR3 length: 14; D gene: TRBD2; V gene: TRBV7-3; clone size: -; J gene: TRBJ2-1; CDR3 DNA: TGTGCCAGCAGCTTACTGGACGGGGGGAATGAGCAGTTCTTC; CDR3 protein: CASSLLDGGNEQFF
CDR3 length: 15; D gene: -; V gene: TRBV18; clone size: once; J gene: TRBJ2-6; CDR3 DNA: TGTGCCAGCTCACGGAGCTACTCTGGGGCCAACGTCCTGACTTTC; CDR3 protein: CASSRSYSGANVLTF
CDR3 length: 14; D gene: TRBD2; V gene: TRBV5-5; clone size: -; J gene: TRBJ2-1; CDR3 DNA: TGTGCCAGCAGCTTGAGACTAGCGCCCAATGAGCAGTTCTTC; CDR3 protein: CASSLRLAPNEQFF
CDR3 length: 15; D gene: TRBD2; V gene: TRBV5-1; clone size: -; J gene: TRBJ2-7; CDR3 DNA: TGCGCCAGCAGCTTTGGGACTAGCGACATGGGGGAGCAGTACTTC; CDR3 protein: CASSFGTSDMGEQYF
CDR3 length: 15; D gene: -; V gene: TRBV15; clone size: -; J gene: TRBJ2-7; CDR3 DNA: TGTGCCACCTCGTCGGAATTGACAGGGAGGGGCGAGCAGTACTTC; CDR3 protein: CATSSELTGRGEQYF
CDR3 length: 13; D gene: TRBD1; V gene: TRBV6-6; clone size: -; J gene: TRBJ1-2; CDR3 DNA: TGTGCCAGCAAAGGAGGGACAGGGGGTGGCTACACCTTC; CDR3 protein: CASKGGTGGGYTF
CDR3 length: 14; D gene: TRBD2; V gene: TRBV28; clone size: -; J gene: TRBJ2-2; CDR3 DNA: TGTGCCAGCAGTCTCGGACTAGGCACCGGGGAGCTGTTTTTT; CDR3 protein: CASSLGLGTGELFF
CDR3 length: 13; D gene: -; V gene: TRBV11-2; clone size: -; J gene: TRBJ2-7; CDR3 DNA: TGTGCCAGCAGCTTAGTTGTGGGTTACGAGCAGTACTTC; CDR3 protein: CASSLVVGYEQYF
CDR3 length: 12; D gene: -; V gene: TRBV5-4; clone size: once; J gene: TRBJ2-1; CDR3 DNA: TGTGCCAGCAGCTTGTCGGAATATGAGCAGTTCTTC; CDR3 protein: CASSLSEYEQFF
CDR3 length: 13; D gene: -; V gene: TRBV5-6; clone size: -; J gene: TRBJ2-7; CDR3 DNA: TGTGCCAGCAGTAAAGACAGGTCCTACGAGCAGTACTTC; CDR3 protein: CASSKDRSYEQYF
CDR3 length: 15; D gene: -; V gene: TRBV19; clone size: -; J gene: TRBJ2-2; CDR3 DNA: TGTGCCAGTAGTAGGAGGGTTTTCAACACCGGGGAGCTGTTTTTT; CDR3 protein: CASSRRVFNTGELFF
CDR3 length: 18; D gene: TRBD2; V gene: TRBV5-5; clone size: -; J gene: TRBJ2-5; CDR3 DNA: TGTGCCAGCAGCTTGATCCCCGGGACTAGCGGGAGCGTGGAGACCCAGTACTTC; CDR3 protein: CASSLIPGTSGSVETQYF
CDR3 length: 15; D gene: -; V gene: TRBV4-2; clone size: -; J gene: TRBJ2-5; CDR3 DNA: TGTGCCAGCAGCCCCCCTGGTGTGACTCAAGAGACCCAGTACTTC; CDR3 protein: CASSPPGVTQETQYF
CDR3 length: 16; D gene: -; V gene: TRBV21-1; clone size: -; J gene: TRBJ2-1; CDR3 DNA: TGTGCCAGCAGCAAAGTTGGAGCGTCCTCCTACAATGAGCAGTTCTTC; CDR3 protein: CASSKVGASSYNEQFF
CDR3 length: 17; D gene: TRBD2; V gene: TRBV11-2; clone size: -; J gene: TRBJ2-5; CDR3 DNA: TGTGCCAGCAGCTTAGTCAGGCTAGCGGGGGGGCGTGGGACCCAGTACTTC; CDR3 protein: CASSLVRLAGGRGTQYF
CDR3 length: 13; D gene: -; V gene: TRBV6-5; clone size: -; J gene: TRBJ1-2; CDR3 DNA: TGTGCCAGCAGGCCTACAACTAACTATGGCTACACCTTC; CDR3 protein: CASRPTTNYGYTF
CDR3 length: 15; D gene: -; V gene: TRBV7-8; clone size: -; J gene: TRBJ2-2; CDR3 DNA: TGTGCCAGCAGCTCCGGAGTCGGTTTGATCGGGGAGCTGTTTTTT; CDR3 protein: CASSSGVGLIGELFF
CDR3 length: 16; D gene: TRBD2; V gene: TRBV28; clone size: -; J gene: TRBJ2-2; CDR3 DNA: TGTGCCAGCAGTTTTAGCGGGGGAGCGAACACCGGGGAGCTGTTTTTT; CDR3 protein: CASSFSGGANTGELFF
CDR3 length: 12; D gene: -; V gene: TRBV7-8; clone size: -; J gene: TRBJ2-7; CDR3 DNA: TGTGCCAGCAGCGCCGCTTTTGACGAGCAGTACTTC; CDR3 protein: CASSAAFDEQYF
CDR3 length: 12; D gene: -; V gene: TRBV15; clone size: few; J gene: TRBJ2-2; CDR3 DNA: TGTGCCACCAGCAGCTTACCCGGGGAGCTGTTTTTT; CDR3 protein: CATSSLPGELFF
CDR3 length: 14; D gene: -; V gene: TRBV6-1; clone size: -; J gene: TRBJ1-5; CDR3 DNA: TGTGCCAGCAGTGAAAAAGGGACGGACCAGCCCCAGCATTTT; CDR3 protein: CASSEKGTDQPQHF
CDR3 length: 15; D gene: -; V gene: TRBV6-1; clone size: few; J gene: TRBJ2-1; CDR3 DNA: TGTGCCAGCAGTGAAATGGGGACCTCCTACAATGAGCAGTTCTTC; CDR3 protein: CASSEMGTSYNEQFF
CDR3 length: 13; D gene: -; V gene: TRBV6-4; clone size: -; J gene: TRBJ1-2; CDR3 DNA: TGTGCCAGCAGTCCACAGGGAGGGTATGGCTACACCTTC; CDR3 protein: CASSPQGGYGYTF
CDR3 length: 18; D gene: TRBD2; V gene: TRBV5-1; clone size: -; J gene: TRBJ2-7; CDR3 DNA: TGCGCCAGCAGCCCCGGGACTAGCGGGCCTCTGAGCTCCTACGAGCAGTACTTC; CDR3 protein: CASSPGTSGPLSSYEQYF
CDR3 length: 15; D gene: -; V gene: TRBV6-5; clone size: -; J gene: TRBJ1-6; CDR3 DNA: TGTGCCAGCACCGTACAGGCGGGAAGGGCTTCACCCCTCCACTTT; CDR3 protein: CASTVQAGRASPLHF
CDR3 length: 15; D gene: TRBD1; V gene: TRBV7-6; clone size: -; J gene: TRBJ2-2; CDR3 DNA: TGTGCCAGCAGCACCCGACAGGGCTACACCGGGGAGCTGTTTTTT; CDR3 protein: CASSTRQGYTGELFF
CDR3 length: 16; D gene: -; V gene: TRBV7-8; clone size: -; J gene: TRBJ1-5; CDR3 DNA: TGTGCCAGCAGCTTAGGTGGAGGACAATACAATCAGCCCCAGCATTTT; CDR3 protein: CASSLGGGQYNQPQHF
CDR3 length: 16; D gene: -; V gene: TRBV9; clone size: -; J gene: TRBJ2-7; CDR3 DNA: TGTGCCAGCAGCGTAGAGGCGAGGGCTTACACCTACGAGCAGTACTTC; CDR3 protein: CASSVEARAYTYEQYF
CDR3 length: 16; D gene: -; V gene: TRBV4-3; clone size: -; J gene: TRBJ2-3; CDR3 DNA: TGCGCCAGCAGCCAGAGGTCTCCGTCTAGCACAGATACGCAGTATTTT; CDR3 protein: CASSQRSPSSTDTQYF
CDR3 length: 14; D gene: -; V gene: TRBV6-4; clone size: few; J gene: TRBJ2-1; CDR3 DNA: TGTGCCAGCAGTGGGGGGAGCTCCTACAATGAGCAGTTCTTC; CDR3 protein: CASSGGSSYNEQFF
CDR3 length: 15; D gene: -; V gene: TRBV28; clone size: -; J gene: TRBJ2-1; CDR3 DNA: TGTGCCAGCAGTTTCTACTCGCGGGACCTCAATGAGCAGTTCTTC; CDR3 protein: CASSFYSRDLNEQFF
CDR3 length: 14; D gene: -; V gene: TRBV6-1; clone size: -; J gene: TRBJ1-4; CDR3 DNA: TGTGCCAGCAGCCTGAGGCAGGAAAATGAAAAACTGTTTTTT; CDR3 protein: CASSLRQENEKLFF
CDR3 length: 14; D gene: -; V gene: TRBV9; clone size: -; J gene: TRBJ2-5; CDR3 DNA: TGTGCCAGCAGCGCCCAGGGACTCCAAGAGACCCAGTACTTC; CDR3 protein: CASSAQGLQETQYF
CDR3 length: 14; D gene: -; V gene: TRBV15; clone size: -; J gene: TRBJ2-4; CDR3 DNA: TGTGCCACCAGCAGAGAGTTGGTGACAAACATTCAGTACTTC; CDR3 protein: CATSRELVTNIQYF
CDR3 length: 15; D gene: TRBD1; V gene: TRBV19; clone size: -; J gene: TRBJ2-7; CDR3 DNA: TGTGCCAGTAGTATCCTCGGACAGGGGCCCTACGAGCAGTACTTC; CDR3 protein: CASSILGQGPYEQYF
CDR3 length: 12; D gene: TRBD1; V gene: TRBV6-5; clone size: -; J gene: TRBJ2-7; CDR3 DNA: TGTGCCAGCAGTCTCTATGGGACAGGGCTGTACTTC; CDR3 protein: CASSLYGTGLYF
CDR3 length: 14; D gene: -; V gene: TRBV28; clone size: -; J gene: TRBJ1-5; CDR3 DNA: TGTGCCAGCAGTTTAAGCAGACAGAATCAGCCCCAGCATTTT; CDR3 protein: CASSLSRQNQPQHF
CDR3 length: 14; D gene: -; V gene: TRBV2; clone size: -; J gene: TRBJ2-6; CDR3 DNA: TGTGCCAGCAGTGGCCCGGCTGGGGCCAACGTCCTGACTTTC; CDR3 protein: CASSGPAGANVLTF
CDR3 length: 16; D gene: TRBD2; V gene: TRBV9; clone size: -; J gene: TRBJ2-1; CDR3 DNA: TGTGCCAGCAGCGTAGTAAGTCTAGCGGGAAACAATGAGCAGTTCTTC; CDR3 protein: CASSVVSLAGNNEQFF
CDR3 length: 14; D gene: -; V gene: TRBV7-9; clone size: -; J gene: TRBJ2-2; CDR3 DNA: TGTGCCAGCAGCCGACAAATGAACACCGGGGAGCTGTTTTTT; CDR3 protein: CASSRQMNTGELFF
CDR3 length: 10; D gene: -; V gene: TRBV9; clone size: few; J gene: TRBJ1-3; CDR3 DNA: TGTGCCAGCAGCGTGAACACCATATATTTT; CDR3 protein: CASSVNTIYF
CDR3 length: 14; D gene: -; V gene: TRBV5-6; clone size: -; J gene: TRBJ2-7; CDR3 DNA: TGTGCCAGCAGCTCCCGACAGCGGACCTACGAGCAGTACTTC; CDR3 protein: CASSSRQRTYEQYF
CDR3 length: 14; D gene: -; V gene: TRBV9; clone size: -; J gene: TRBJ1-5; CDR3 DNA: TGTGCCAGCAGCGTAGGCTTAGGGAATCAGCCCCAGCATTTT; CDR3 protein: CASSVGLGNQPQHF
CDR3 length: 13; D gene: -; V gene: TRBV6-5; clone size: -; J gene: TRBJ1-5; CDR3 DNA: TGTGCCAGCAGGGGTGGAGGGCACCAGCCCCAGCATTTT; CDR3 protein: CASRGGGHQPQHF
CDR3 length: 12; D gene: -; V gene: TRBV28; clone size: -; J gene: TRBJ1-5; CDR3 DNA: TGTGCCAGCAGTTTTCTGAGACAGCCCCAGCATTTT; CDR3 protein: CASSFLRQPQHF
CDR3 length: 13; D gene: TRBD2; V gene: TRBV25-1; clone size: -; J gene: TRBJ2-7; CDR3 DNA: TGTGCCAGCCGAGCTAGCGGTGGGTACGAGCAGTACTTC; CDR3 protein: CASRASGGYEQYF
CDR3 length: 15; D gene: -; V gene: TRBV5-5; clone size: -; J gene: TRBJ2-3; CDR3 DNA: TGTGCCAGCAGCTTAGGGCCCACAAGCACAGATACGCAGTATTTT; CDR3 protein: CASSLGPTSTDTQYF
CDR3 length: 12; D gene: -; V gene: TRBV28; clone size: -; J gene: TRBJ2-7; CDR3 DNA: TGTGCCAGCAGTGGGATTGGCCCCGAGCAGTACTTC; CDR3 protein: CASSGIGPEQYF
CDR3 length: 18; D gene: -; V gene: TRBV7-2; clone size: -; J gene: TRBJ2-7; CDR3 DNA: TGTGCCAGCAGTTTTCTGCCCCTAGAGTTCACAGGTCCGTACGAGCAGTACTTC; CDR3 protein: CASSFLPLEFTGPYEQYF
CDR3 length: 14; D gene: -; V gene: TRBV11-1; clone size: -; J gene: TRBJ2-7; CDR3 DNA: TGTGCCAGCAGCTTCAGGGGCGGGGGCAACGAGCAGTACTTC; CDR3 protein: CASSFRGGGNEQYF